The 3 T cell receptor beta chains listed next were all sequenced from one sample in a study of cytomegalovirus exposure and HLA in healthy donors. PCR employed 60 Vbeta and 13 Jbeta primers. Profiling relied on immunoSEQ multiplex PCR, and the TCRdb table lists in-frame clones only, not all of them. Among 95,000 or so clones, about 73% were seen once, and the ten largest hold more than 13%. Material: PBMCs. These receptors originate from a woman between 50 and 59 years old in good health and CMV-seropositive.

This clone has a single count. V gene TRBV15 combines with J gene TRBJ1-2, with unresolved D. This CDR3 has 14 amino acids. Trimming cost V 1 base and J 1 base, with 7 bases left between them. Germline V gene data show CDR1 as LNHNV and CDR2 as YYDKDF (reference sequence). The CDR3: CATSRVSDNYGYTF. In DNA form, the CDR3 reads TGTGCCACCAGCAGAGTCAGTGATAACTATGGCTACACCTTC.

The chain uses TRBV11-2 and TRBJ2-7, with 7 bases identical to TRBD2. Germline V gene data show CDR1 as SGHAT and CDR2 as FQNNGV. V lost 1 base to trimming and J lost 0 bases; unmatched junction nucleotides: 0. CDR3 size: 14 residues. The CDR3 reads CASSLGDYSYEQYF. In DNA, the CDR3 is TGTGCCAGCAGCTTAGGGGACTACTCCTACGAGCAGTACTTC.

A note on this clone: Because the CDR3's place on the DNA is in doubt, the DNA is left out and the CDR3 is given as listed by TCRdb. The V gene is TRBV10-2, the J gene TRBJ2-5; the table's D call of TRBD2 was not tested on the DNA. Germline V gene data show CDR1 as WSHSY and CDR2 as SAAADI. The CDR3 is 11 amino acids in total, end residues counted. The CDR3 loop is CASSTSETQYF.